This paragraph covers one T cell receptor gamma chain sequence. Its antigen is not identified. This sample was included in a study of Vδ1+ human thymocytes. Study-level points and caveats: Donors shared many TRG clonotypes but few TRD clonotypes. In the thymus, TRG and TRD repertoires looked highly polyclonal with Gaussian CDR3 lengths. Around 20% of thymic delta-chain sequences were Vdelta2, with few Vdelta3, unlike blood Vdelta1+ controls.

Alphabeta T cells were depleted, then CD3+ Vdelta1+ Vdelta2- thymocytes were FACS-sorted. Vdelta1+ thymocyte sorts reached between roughly 96% and 99.6% purity. The template was reverse-transcribed extracted RNA. The CDR3 regions were amplified by multiplex PCR from V-gene primers to a constant-region primer. TCRdb re-called the multiplex PCR reads via CATT. The data contain over 20,000 gamma-chain clones, roughly 13% of them seen just once; the ten biggest clones take up under 2.5%. V shed 3 bases and J 2 bases; nucleotides not matched to a gene: 7. CDR1 is GITISATS, CDR2 ISYDGTV, per germline (reference sequence). The CDR3 runs to 14 residues.

The clonotype was recovered from a child younger than two who had congenital heart surgery. The rearrangement joins TRGV9 to TRGJ1 or TRGJ2. Sequencing was carried out using Vdelta1+ gamma-delta thymocytes from the thymus. Subset reported: FACS-sorted CD3+ TCRalphabeta- TCRVdelta1+ TCRVdelta2- thymocytes. As DNA, the CDR3 is TGTGCCTTGTGGGAGCCTCTTTATTATTATAAGAAACTCTTT. Translation: CALWEPLYYYKKLF.